This T cell receptor (beta chain) stems from a study of Ad26.COV2.S vaccination and SARS-CoV-2 variants. Trimming pared 5 bases from V and 6 bases from J, leaving 13 bases between. Germline-derived CDR1 and CDR2 are SGHTA and FQGNSA. The CDR3 extends over 14 amino acids. Documented treatment: about 20 received Ad26.COV2.S at low or high dose, single or two shots; about 5 received placebo; per-sample allocation not given. The samples were gathered on day 63 after the first injection of vaccine or placebo. Method: immunoSEQ multiplex PCR; TCRdb's copy keeps in-frame clones and lacks some. The sample has around 450,000 clones, around 90% seen once.

This clonotype originated in a person between 18 and 65 years old who received the Ad26.COV2.S COVID-19 vaccine or a placebo. Sequencing was performed on peripheral blood, taken in a trial of Ad26.COV2.S vaccine versus placebo. The chain recombines TRBV7-2 with TRBJ2-2; D ambiguous. CDR3 residues: CASSPVRSPGELFF. DNA for the CDR3: TGTGCCAGCAGCCCAGTTCGGTCTCCCGGGGAGCTGTTTTTT.